This is a list of T cell receptor beta chains from one sample in a study of response to subunit inactivated influenza vaccine. MiXCR, run by TCRdb on the RT-PCR reads, gives a single entry per CDR3 protein. The data show some 500,000 distinct CDR3 sequences, about 15% seen once. Source: CD4+ T cells sorted from PBMCs, taken around 2 years after vaccination. All receptors come from a man aged 45 to 75 who received an inactivated influenza vaccine. Both conserved end residues are part of each CDR3. Fields, in order: J gene, D gene, clone size, V gene, CDR3 DNA, CDR3 protein. The D gene is left open where the match is weak. The size of a clone is reported for some rows only, either as once, few or many, or as a class for expanded clones.

>TRBJ2-7|TRBD1|.|TRBV5-1
TGCGCCAGCAGCTTGGAACAGGGGGTACTCGAGCAGTACTTC
CASSLEQGVLEQYF
>TRBJ2-4|.|.|TRBV7-2
TGTGCCAGCAGCTTATTTCGTATGGAATCCAACATTCAGTACTTC
CASSLFRMESNIQYF
>TRBJ2-1|TRBD1|many|TRBV7-8
TGTGCCAGCAGCTCCCGACAGGGGAGCTCCTACAATGAGCAGTTCTTC
CASSSRQGSSYNEQFF
>TRBJ2-1|.|.|TRBV20-1
TGCAGTGCTAGAGTTCGCGGGTGGTCGGGTGAGCAGTTCTTC
CSARVRGWSGEQFF
>TRBJ1-3|.|few|TRBV9
TGTGCCAGCAGCGAGGGGGGATTGGTTGGAAACACCATATATTTT
CASSEGGLVGNTIYF
>TRBJ2-1|.|few|TRBV29-1
TGCAGCGTCCCGCCGACAGGCGGTTTCTACAATGAGCAGTTCTTC
CSVPPTGGFYNEQFF
>TRBJ1-3|.|.|TRBV12-3/TRBV12-4
TGTGCCAGCAGTTCCGGTTTGAAGGGTACCGGAAACACCATATATTTT
CASSSGLKGTGNTIYF
>TRBJ2-7|TRBD2|.|TRBV6-2/TRBV6-3
TGTGCCAGCAGTCACCGACTAGCGGGAGGCTCGGGGGAGCAGTACTTC
CASSHRLAGGSGEQYF
>TRBJ2-2|TRBD2|few|TRBV3-1
TGTGCCAGCACCAAGACTAGCGGGAGTTCCGGGGAGCTGTTTTTT
CASTKTSGSSGELFF
>TRBJ1-2|TRBD1|.|TRBV6-5
TGTGCCAGCAGTTACCTAGACAGGGGACCGGGCTACACCTTC
CASSYLDRGPGYTF
>TRBJ2-5|.|.|TRBV20-1
TGCAGTGCCGGGCGGGGCGGGGGCCCCGATTCTAACCAGTACTTC
CSAGRGGGPDSNQYF
>TRBJ1-5|.|.|TRBV29-1
TGCAGCGTTACCTACAGGGATGACCAGCCCCAGCATTTT
CSVTYRDDQPQHF
>TRBJ2-1|TRBD2|.|TRBV30
TGTGCCTGGAACCCGGGACTAGCGGGAGTTGAGCAGTTCTTC
CAWNPGLAGVEQFF
>TRBJ2-3|TRBD2|few|TRBV24-1
TGTGCCACCAGTGAAAACGGACTAGCGGATACGCAGTATTTT
CATSENGLADTQYF
>TRBJ1-6|.|many|TRBV28
TGTGCCAGCACCCTAGGACCGGGACGGCCAAGTTGGCCCTCACCCCTCCACTTT
CASTLGPGRPSWPSPLHF
>TRBJ2-3|TRBD2|.|TRBV9
TGTGCCAGCAGCGTATTAGCGGGGGGGGCTACAGATACGCAGTATTTT
CASSVLAGGATDTQYF
>TRBJ2-7|.|.|TRBV7-2
TGTGCCAGCAGCTTAGTCGAGTCCCACGAGCAGTACTTC
CASSLVESHEQYF
>TRBJ1-5|.|.|TRBV15
TGTGCCACCAGCAGAGGCATGGGTTATAGCAATCAGCCCCAGCATTTT
CATSRGMGYSNQPQHF
>TRBJ2-1|.|.|TRBV5-6
TGTGCCAGCATCACCTCGTATGTAACAGGGAGCGGCAATGAGCAGTTCTTC
CASITSYVTGSGNEQFF
>TRBJ2-5|.|.|TRBV5-5
TGTGCCAGCAGCTTGGAGCTCAGCCAAGAGACCCAGTACTTC
CASSLELSQETQYF
>TRBJ2-7|TRBD2|few|TRBV3-1
TGTGCCAGCAGCCAAGAAGCCCGACTAGCTGGCTACGAGCAGTACTTC
CASSQEARLAGYEQYF
>TRBJ2-1|TRBD2|.|TRBV6-2/TRBV6-3
TGTGCCAGCTTGAGCGGGGGGGCCGGAGCCAATGAGCAGTTCTTC
CASLSGGAGANEQFF
>TRBJ2-5|TRBD1|.|TRBV20-1
TGCAGTGGGAGACAGGGCTTGGGGGAGACCCAGTACTTC
CSGRQGLGETQYF
>TRBJ2-3|TRBD1|.|TRBV4-2
TGTGCCAGCAGCCAAGATCACAGGGGGGCAGATACGCAGTATTTT
CASSQDHRGADTQYF
>TRBJ2-2|TRBD2|few|TRBV7-2
TGTGCCAGCAGCCGGGACTACTCGAACACCGGGGAGCTGTTTTTT
CASSRDYSNTGELFF
>TRBJ1-1|.|many|TRBV10-3
TGTGCCATCAGTGATGGGGGAGACTACACTGAAGCTTTCTTT
CAISDGGDYTEAFF
>TRBJ2-1|.|.|TRBV2
TGTGCCAGCAGCCTCACTAGAAACTACAATGAGCAGTTCTTC
CASSLTRNYNEQFF
>TRBJ1-2|.|.|TRBV12-3/TRBV12-4
TGTGCCAGCAGTTTAACCCGGACCGGCTACACCTTC
CASSLTRTGYTF
>TRBJ2-5|.|.|TRBV7-6
TGTGCCAGCAGCCGTAATCCGGGTCGGGGTATTGAGACCCAGTACTTC
CASSRNPGRGIETQYF
>TRBJ2-7|.|.|TRBV9
TGTGCCAGCAGCCCACGGACCTCCTCCCCCTACGAGCAGTACTTC
CASSPRTSSPYEQYF
>TRBJ1-1|TRBD1|.|TRBV20-1
TGCAGTGCTAGAGTAGGGAGGGGGCAGACTGAAGCTTTCTTT
CSARVGRGQTEAFF
>TRBJ1-1|TRBD1|many|TRBV18
TGTGCCAGCTCACCAACAGGGGGACCTGAAGCTTTCTTT
CASSPTGGPEAFF